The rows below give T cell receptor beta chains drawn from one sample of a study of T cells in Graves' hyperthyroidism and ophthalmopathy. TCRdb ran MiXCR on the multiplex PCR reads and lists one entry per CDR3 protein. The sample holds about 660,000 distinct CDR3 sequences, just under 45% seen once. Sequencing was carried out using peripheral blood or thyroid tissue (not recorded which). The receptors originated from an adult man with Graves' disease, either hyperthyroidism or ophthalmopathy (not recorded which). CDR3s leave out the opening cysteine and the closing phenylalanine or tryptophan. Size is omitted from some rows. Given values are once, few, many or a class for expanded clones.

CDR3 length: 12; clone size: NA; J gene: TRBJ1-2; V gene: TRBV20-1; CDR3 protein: SASFSGTGYGYT
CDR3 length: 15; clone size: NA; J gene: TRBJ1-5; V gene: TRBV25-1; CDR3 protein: ASSLAGLRDGNQPQH
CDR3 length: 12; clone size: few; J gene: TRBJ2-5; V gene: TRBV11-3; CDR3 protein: ASSPYKSQETQY
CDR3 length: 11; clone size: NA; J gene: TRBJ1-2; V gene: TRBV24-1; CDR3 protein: ASSYRGFYGYT
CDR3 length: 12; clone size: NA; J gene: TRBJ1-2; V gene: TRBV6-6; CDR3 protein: ASEAPGGDYGYT
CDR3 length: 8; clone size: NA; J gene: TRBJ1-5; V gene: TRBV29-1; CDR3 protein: SSGGQPQH
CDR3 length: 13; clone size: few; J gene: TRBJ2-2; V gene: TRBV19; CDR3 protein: ASSRDTTNTGELF
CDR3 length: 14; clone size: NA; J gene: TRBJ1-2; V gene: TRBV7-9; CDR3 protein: ASSLAGTGVNYGYT
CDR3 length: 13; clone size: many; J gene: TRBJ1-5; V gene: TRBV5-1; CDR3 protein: ASSLDGQTNQPQH
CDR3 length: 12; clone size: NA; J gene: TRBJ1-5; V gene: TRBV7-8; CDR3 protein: ASSLRPINQPQH
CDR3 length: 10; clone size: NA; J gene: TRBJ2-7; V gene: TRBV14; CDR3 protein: ASSQEARARH
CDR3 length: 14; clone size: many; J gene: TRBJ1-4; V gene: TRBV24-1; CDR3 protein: ATSDPRTGSGGKLF
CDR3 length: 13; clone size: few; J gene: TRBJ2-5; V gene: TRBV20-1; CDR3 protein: SAQNILAGEETQY
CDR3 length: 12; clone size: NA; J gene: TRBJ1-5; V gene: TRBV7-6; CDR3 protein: ASAPGTGRQPQH
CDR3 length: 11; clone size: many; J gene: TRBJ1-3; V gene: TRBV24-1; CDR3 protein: ATSDFAGNTIY
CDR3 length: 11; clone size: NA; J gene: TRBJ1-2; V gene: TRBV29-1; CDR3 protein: SVGSWGGYGYT
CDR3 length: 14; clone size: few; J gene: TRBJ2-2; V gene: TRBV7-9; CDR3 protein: ASRTQLAGRAGELF
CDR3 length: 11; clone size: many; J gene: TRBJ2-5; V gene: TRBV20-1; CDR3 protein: SARTSGKETQY
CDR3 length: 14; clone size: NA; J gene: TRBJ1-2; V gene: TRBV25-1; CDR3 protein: ASSPTEPGQGYGYT
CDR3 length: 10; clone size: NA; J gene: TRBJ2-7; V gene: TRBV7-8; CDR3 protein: ASVRDNYEQY
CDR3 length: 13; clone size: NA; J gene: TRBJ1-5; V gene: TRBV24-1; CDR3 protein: ATSDNNRGGQPQH
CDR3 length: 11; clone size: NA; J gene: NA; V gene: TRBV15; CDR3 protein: ATSRGVADTQY
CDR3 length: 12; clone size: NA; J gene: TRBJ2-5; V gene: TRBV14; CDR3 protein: ASSQDLVEETQY
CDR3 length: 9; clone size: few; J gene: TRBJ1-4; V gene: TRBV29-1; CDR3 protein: SAPTNEKLF
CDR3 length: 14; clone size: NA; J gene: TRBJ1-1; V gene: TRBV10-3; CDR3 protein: AISHMSRGGKTEAF
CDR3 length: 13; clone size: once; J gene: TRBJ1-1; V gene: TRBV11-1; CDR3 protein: ASSVEPGAVTEAF
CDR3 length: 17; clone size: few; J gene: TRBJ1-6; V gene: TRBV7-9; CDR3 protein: ASSLPPPTGRILNSPLH
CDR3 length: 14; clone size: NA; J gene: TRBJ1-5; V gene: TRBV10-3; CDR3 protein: AISERQGAGNQPQH
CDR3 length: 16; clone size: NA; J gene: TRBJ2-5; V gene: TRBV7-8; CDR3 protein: ASSPRGVRQGMKETQY
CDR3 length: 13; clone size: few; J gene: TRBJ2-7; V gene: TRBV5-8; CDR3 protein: ASSPKTSGSGEQY
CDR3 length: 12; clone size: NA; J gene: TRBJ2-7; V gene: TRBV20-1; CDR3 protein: SARDGTGGGEQY
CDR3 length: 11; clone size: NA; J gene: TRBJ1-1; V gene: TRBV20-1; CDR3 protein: SASRQGGPEAF
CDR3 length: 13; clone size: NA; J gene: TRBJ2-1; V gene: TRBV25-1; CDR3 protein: ASSLRGTGANEQF
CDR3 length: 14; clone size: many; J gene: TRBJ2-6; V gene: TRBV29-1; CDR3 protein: SVEGPIGSGANVLT
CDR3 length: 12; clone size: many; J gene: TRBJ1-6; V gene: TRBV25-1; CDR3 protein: ASSVTGRNSPLH
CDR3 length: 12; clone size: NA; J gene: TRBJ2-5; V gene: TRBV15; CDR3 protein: ATSRGGINQPQY
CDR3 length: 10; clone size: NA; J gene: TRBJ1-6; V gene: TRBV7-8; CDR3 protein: ASTGGNSPLH
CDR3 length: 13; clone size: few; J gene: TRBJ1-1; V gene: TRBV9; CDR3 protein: ASSATGTGITEAF
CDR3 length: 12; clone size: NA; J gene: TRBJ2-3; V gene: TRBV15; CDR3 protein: ATSRDHGTDTQY
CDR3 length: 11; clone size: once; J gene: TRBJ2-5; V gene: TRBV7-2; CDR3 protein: ASSLIGTETQY
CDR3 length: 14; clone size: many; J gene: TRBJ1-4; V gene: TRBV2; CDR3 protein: ASSDMEGQGSGKLF
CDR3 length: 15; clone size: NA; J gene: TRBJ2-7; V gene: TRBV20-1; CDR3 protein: SARDPTRTSKGGEQY
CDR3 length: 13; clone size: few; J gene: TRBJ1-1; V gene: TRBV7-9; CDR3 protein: ASSQDWRGWDEAF
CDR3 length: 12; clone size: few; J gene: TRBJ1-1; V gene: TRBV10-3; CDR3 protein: ASSEGQGYTEAF
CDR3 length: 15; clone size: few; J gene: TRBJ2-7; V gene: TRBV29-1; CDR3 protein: SVAGLGTGRINYEQY
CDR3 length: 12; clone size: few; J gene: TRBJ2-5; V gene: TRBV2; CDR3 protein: ASSYLAGSETQY
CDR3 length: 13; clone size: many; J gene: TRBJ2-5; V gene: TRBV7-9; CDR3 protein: ASAFGQGQGETQY
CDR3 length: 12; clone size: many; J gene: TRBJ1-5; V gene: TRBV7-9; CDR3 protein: ASSYPGSNQPQH
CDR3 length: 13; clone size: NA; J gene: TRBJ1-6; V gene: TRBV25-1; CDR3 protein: ASSESRRSNSPLH
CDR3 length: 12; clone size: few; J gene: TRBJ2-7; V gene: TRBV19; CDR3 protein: ASSIVSSGYEQY
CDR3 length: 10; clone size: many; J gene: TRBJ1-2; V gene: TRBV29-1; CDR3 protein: SVLQGNYGYT